This is a list of T cell receptor beta chains from one sample in a study of shared clonotypes between healthy human individuals. This table comes from immunoSEQ multiplex PCR, and its TCRdb copy is limited to in-frame clones, with some not included. The table includes fewer than 550,000 clones, roughly 79% detected once. The sample taken for sequencing was PBMCs. These receptors all come from a woman aged 40-49 years in good health. Some clones in this sample may be carry-over from other donors' samples. Each CDR3 is given with its conserved first and last residue. Each record gives: J gene, CDR3 length, V gene, clone size, D gene, CDR3 DNA, CDR3 protein. The D gene is left open where the match is weak. Some rows mark clone size as missing; the rest say once, few, many or name a class of expanded clone.

TRBJ2-5,15,TRBV18,.,TRBD2,TGTGCCAGCTCACGGACTAGCGGGAGCCAAGAGACCCAGTACTTC,CASSRTSGSQETQYF
TRBJ2-4,14,TRBV9,.,.,TGTGCCAGCAGCGTAGGAGGGCAAGAGGACATTCAGTACTTC,CASSVGGQEDIQYF
TRBJ1-5,15,TRBV9,.,TRBD1,TGTGCCAGCAGCCCAGGGGGTGGGTACAATCAGCCCCAGCATTTT,CASSPGGGYNQPQHF
TRBJ1-3,15,TRBV4-2,few,TRBD1,TGTGCCAGCAGCCAAGATGGACAGGATGGAAACACCATATATTTT,CASSQDGQDGNTIYF
TRBJ2-7,16,TRBV18,once,.,TGTGCCAGCTCTCCTAAGGGGGTAGATGCGGCCTACGAGCAGTACTTC,CASSPKGVDAAYEQYF
TRBJ2-7,15,TRBV9,many,TRBD1,TGTGCCAGCAGCGTACGGGACAGTAAGACTTACGAGCAGTACTTC,CASSVRDSKTYEQYF
TRBJ2-2,18,TRBV4-3,.,TRBD1,TGCGCCAGCAGCCAAGGACCGCCCGGGACAGGGTACACCGGGGAGCTGTTTTTT,CASSQGPPGTGYTGELFF
TRBJ2-7,13,TRBV28,.,TRBD1,TGTGCCAGCAGTTTACTCAGGGGGACCGAGCAGTACTTC,CASSLLRGTEQYF
TRBJ2-1,15,TRBV6-4,.,.,TGTGCCAGCAGTGACTCGATGGCAGGTCCCAATGAGCAGTTCTTC,CASSDSMAGPNEQFF
TRBJ2-1,11,TRBV29-1,few,.,TGCAGCGTTGGGGGGTACAATGAGCAGTTCTTC,CSVGGYNEQFF
TRBJ1-3,15,TRBV11-2,.,TRBD1,TGTGCCAGCAGCCCCCGGACAGGCTCTGGAAACACCATATATTTT,CASSPRTGSGNTIYF
TRBJ2-3,14,TRBV11-2,.,TRBD2,TGTGCCAGCAGCTCCAATTCCGGGAGGTCGGGGCAGTATTTT,CASSSNSGRSGQYF
TRBJ2-7,14,TRBV5-1,.,.,TGCGCCAGCAGCTTGGAGACGGGGCCTTGGGAGCAGTACTTC,CASSLETGPWEQYF